This T cell receptor beta chain was retrieved from a study of CD8 T cells in ankylosing spondylitis. Study-wide findings and caveats: In synovial fluid and blood from reactive arthritis, some motif variants were previously reported. Researchers reportedly found disease-linked clones significantly enriched in matched ankylosing spondylitis synovial fluid. Seemingly characteristic of ankylosing spondylitis blood was a TCR beta motif consisting of several highly homologous variants.

Concerning this clonotype: Its antigen remains unidentified.

Using quantitative 5'-RACE with molecular barcodes, the authors made TCR beta libraries. TCRdb reanalysed the 5' RACE reads using MiXCR and keeps one entry per CDR3 protein. The profile shows about 540,000 distinct CDR3 sequences, roughly 13% of them singletons. Material: blood, either unsorted or a sorted T cell fraction (not recorded which). The clonotype originates from a male donor with ankylosing spondylitis.

In DNA, the CDR3 is TGCAGCGGTTGGGGCCAGGGGGGGACAGATACGCAGTATTTT. Encoded protein: CSGWGQGGTDTQYF. The V gene is TRBV29-1, the J gene TRBJ2-3, with D perhaps TRBD1 or TRBD2 (7 bases each). Trimming shortened V by 7 bases and J by 3 bases, and 17 bases separated the two germline ends. The CDR3 runs 14 residues. Germline CDR1 is SQVTM and CDR2 is ANQGSEA.